The 22 T cell receptor beta chains reported below all come from one sample, sequenced in a study of T-cell reconstitution after alpha-beta-depleted transplantation in children. Molecular barcoding with unique molecular identifiers was used for the TCRbeta library. Each CDR3 protein is one row after TCRdb ran MiXCR on the PCR reads. The sample includes hundreds of thousands of distinct CDR3 sequences, more than 10% of them seen just once. The sequenced sample was PBMCs, obtained from the stem cell graft. The receptors originated from a human donor who donated a stem cell graft to a child with Fanconi anemia.

There are a few counts of this clonotype. The chain employs TRBV28 and TRBJ2-2; D uncertain. This CDR3 is 13 amino acids long. Germline loops: CDR1 MDHEN, CDR2 SYDVKM. V lost 6 bases, J lost 2 bases, and 7 bases lay in between. CDR3 region: CASRYPNTGELFF. In DNA form, the CDR3 reads TGTGCCAGCAGATACCCCAACACCGGGGAGCTGTTTTTT.

This clonotype was observed a few times. The rearrangement joins TRBV7-2 to TRBJ2-7, with a weak D call TRBD2 (5 bases). The V end lost 1 base, the J end lost 3 bases, and 10 bases lay between the germline ends. The CDR3 runs to 14 residues. Per the germline V gene, CDR1 is SGHTA and CDR2 is FQGNSA. CDR3 residues: CASSLGDYYYEQYF. CDR3 DNA: TGTGCCAGCAGCTTAGGAGACTATTACTACGAGCAGTACTTC.

This clonotype showed up just a few times. The chain recombines TRBV29-1 with TRBJ2-1, with a weak D call TRBD1 (6 bases). V was trimmed by 7 bases and J by 3 bases, leaving 16 bases between them. Germline V gene lookup returns CDR1 SQVTM and CDR2 ANQGSEA. The CDR3 covers 14 residues. In DNA form, the CDR3 reads TGCAGCGCCCTCTGGGGCAGGGGCTACAATGAGCAGTTCTTC. It codes for CSALWGRGYNEQFF.

This chain connects TRBV7-9 to TRBJ1-1; 8 nucleotides match TRBD1. Unmatched junction bases numbered 7, after V lost 5 bases and J lost 11 bases. The CDR3 runs 12 residues. Germline CDR1 reads SEHNR; CDR2 reads FQNEAQ (reference sequence). The CDR3 protein is CASSLLGTGAFF. The CDR3 region has the DNA TGTGCCAGCAGCCTTTTGGGGACAGGCGCTTTCTTT.

The chain has TRBV6-4 and TRBJ2-3; TRBD2 agrees at 9 bases. With 3 bases clipped from V and 1 base from J, the junction kept 2 bases outside the gene matches. Germline CDR1 and CDR2: MRHNA and SNTAGT. The CDR3 consists of 15 residues. The CDR3 is CASSEVAGGTDTQYF. As DNA, the CDR3 is TGTGCCAGCAGTGAAGTAGCGGGGGGCACAGATACGCAGTATTTT.

The sample holds many counts of this clonotype. The chain links TRBV20-1 to TRBJ2-3; D might be TRBD2 (5 bases). The length of the CDR3 is 16 residues. Germline CDR1 DFQATT, CDR2 SNEGSKA (reference sequence). Trimming cost V 0 bases and J 0 bases, with 13 bases left between them. CDR3: CSARDPSGYSTDTQYF. The DNA of the CDR3 is TGCAGTGCTAGAGATCCAAGCGGATATAGCACAGATACGCAGTATTTT.

This chain connects TRBV12-3 or TRBV12-4 to TRBJ1-5, with 8 bases aligning to TRBD1. Losses at the gene ends were 2 bases for V and 7 bases for J; bases not matched to a gene: 7. The CDR3 sequence is 15 residues long. The CDR3 DNA sequence: TGTGCCAGCAGTTTACGTCGACAGGGGAGGCAGCCCCAGCATTTT. It translates to CASSLRRQGRQPQHF.

This clonotype was seen a handful of times. J is TRBJ2-7 and V is TRBV29-1, with 10 positions matching TRBD2. Germline V gives CDR1 SQVTM, CDR2 ANQGSEA. This CDR3 is 15 amino acids long. V shed 4 bases and J 7 bases; nucleotides not matched to a gene: 13. CDR3 loop: CSVVAPSGGLQEQYF. CDR3 nucleotides: TGCAGCGTTGTCGCGCCTAGCGGGGGACTCCAGGAGCAGTACTTC.

The CDR3 reads CASSQEVGQNTEAFF. The CDR3 nucleotides read TGTGCCAGCAGCCAAGAGGTGGGACAGAACACTGAAGCTTTCTTT. The chain is built from TRBV4-2 and TRBJ1-1, with D perhaps TRBD1 (6 bases). The CDR3 length is 15 residues. Germline CDR1 LGHNA, CDR2 YNFKEQ. The germline V and J ends were trimmed by 0 bases and 1 base, with 9 bases remaining between them.

V is TRBV6-1 and J is TRBJ2-3, with a possible D match to TRBD1 (6 bases). The last part of the DNA fits TRBJ1-5 better; the J call may be wrong. CDR1 and CDR2 from the germline V gene are MNHNS and SASEGT. CDR3 length equals 17 residues. The CDR3 DNA reads TGTGCCAGCAGCTGGGGTAGGGGACCAGGGGTGACGGATACGCAGCATTTT. The encoded protein is CASSWGRGPGVTDTQHF.

Ten or more counts support this clonotype. The rearrangement links TRBV12-5 to TRBJ2-1, with a weak D call TRBD2 (6 bases). Germline loops: CDR1 LGHNT, CDR2 FRNRAP. CDR3 size: 16 residues. V lost 3 bases and J 0 bases, leaving 12 bases between the germline ends. CDR3 bases: TGTGCTAGTGGTTTAAATGCGGGAAGCTCCTACAATGAGCAGTTCTTC. Encoded protein: CASGLNAGSSYNEQFF.

This clonotype was seen at least ten times. The CDR3 nucleotides are TGTGCCAGCAGCAAAACACGGGGGGTCAATGAGCAGTTCTTC. This gives the protein CASSKTRGVNEQFF. This sequence joins TRBV7-9 and TRBJ2-1; 7 bases fit TRBD2. CDR1 is SEHNR, CDR2 FQNEAQ, per germline (reference sequence). This CDR3 comprises 14 residues. V lost 5 bases to trimming and J lost 6 bases; unmatched junction nucleotides: 7.

This clonotype came up many times. J is TRBJ2-2 and V is TRBV7-2; D unclear. Germline lookup yields CDR1 SGHTA and CDR2 FQGNSA. This CDR3 spans 13 amino acids. The V and J ends lost 4 bases and 1 base respectively, with 4 bases between them. CDR3 protein: CASSYQNTGELFF. The DNA of the CDR3 is TGTGCCAGCAGCTATCAGAACACCGGGGAGCTGTTTTTT. Combining the CDR3 with reference TRBV7-2 and TRBJ2-2 gives the whole variable domain GAGVSQSPSNKVTEKGKDVELRCDPISGHTALYWYRQSLGQGLEFLIYFQGNSAPDKSGLPSDRFSAERTGGSVSTLTIQRTQQEDSAVYLCASSYQNTGELFFGEGSRLTVL.

This rearrangement joins TRBV6-2 or TRBV6-3 to TRBJ1-2; D may be TRBD1 (5 bases). The CDR3 length is 15 residues. Trimming removed 5 bases at V and 0 bases at J, with 13 bases between. Germline CDR1 and CDR2: MNHEY and SVGEGT. This chain's CDR3 is CASSQGPIANYGYTF. The CDR3 DNA is TGTGCCAGCAGTCAGGGACCAATCGCTAACTATGGCTACACCTTC.

This clonotype was seen only a few times. The rearrangement links TRBV5-1 to TRBJ1-1; tentative D call: TRBD1 (5 bases). Trimming cost V 6 bases and J 1 base, with 13 bases left between them. The germline V gene encodes CDR1 SGHRS and CDR2 YFSETQ. The CDR3 runs to 14 residues. The CDR3 loop is CASTLTGGNTEAFF. CDR3 nucleotides: TGCGCCAGCACCCTTACGGGGGGGAACACTGAAGCTTTCTTT. The whole variable domain, remainder taken from reference TRBV5-1 and TRBJ1-1, is KAGVTQTPRYLIKTRGQQVTLSCSPISGHRSVSWYQQTPGQGLQFLFEYFSETQRNKGNFPGRFSGRQFSNSRSEMNVSTLELGDSALYLCASTLTGGNTEAFFGQGTRLTVV.

This clonotype has just a few counts. The chain carries TRBV12-3 or TRBV12-4 and TRBJ2-5; 9 bases align to TRBD1. This CDR3 has 15 residues. The V gene end was trimmed by 5 bases and the J gene end by 5 bases; junction bases not matched to a gene: 9. The CDR3 coding sequence is TGTGCCAGCAGTCCTGACAGGGGGGGAGGTGAGACCCAGTACTTC. Encoded protein: CASSPDRGGGETQYF.

J is TRBJ2-2 and V is TRBV5-1, with a tentative D call TRBD2 (5 bases). The CDR3 totals 16 residues. Germline lookup yields CDR1 SGHRS and CDR2 YFSETQ. V lost 0 bases and J 7 bases, leaving 16 bases between the germline ends. The CDR3 DNA is TGCGCCAGCAGCTTGGATGCTAGCAATGTAGTCGGGGAGCTGTTTTTT. Translated, it gives CASSLDASNVVGELFF.

This clonotype showed up many times. This chain joins TRBV28 and TRBJ1-6; D gene unclear. Germline CDR1 reads MDHEN; CDR2 reads SYDVKM. The CDR3 extends over 13 amino acids. V lost 1 base and J 8 bases, leaving 6 bases between the germline ends. The CDR3 region has the DNA TGTGCCAGCAGTTTATTAGATGATTCACCCCTCCACTTT. It codes for CASSLLDDSPLHF. The full variable domain, completed using reference TRBV28 and TRBJ1-6, is DVKVTQSSRYLVKRTGEKVFLECVQDMDHENMFWYRQDPGLGLRLIYFSYDVKMKEKGDIPEGYSVSREKKERFSLILESASTNQTSMYLCASSLLDDSPLHFGNGTRLTVT.

This chain uses TRBV13 with TRBJ2-5, with D unresolved. V gave up 0 bases and J gave up 4 bases, with 6 bases separating them. The CDR3 contains 13 residues. In germline, CDR1 is PRHDT, CDR2 FYEKMQ (reference sequence). CDR3 region: CASSLGRAETQYF. In DNA, the CDR3 is TGTGCCAGCAGCTTAGGACGGGCAGAGACCCAGTACTTC.

This clonotype was observed a few times. This chain connects TRBV2 to TRBJ2-3; 10 positions match TRBD2. The trim removed 2 bases at V and 3 bases at J, leaving 2 bases unmatched. Germline assignment: CDR1 SNHLY and CDR2 FYNNEI. The CDR3 sequence is 15 residues long. The CDR3 DNA follows: TGTGCCAGCAGTGAAAATAGCGGGGGGACAGATACGCAGTATTTT. It is translated as CASSENSGGTDTQYF. Full variable domain (missing parts from reference TRBV2 and TRBJ2-3): EPEVTQTPSHQVTQMGQEVILRCVPISNHLYFYWYRQILGQKVEFLVSFYNNEISEKSEIFDDQFSVERPDGSNFTLKIRSTKLEDSAMYFCASSENSGGTDTQYFGPGTRLTVL.

Written as DNA, the CDR3 is TGTGCCAGCAGCTCCCTCTGGACTAGCGGGGGGGCGAATGAGCAGTTCTTC. Its translation is CASSSLWTSGGANEQFF. The chain links TRBV9 to TRBJ2-1, with 15 positions matching TRBD2. Germline lookup yields CDR1 SGDLS and CDR2 YYNGEE. The CDR3 runs 17 residues. Germline trimming cut 4 bases from V and 7 bases from J; bases unmatched to any gene: 9.

This clonotype was observed a handful of times. This sequence joins TRBV18 and TRBJ2-5; D unresolved. CDR1 and CDR2 from the germline V gene are KGHSH and LQKENI. Trimming removed 5 bases at V and 4 bases at J, with 11 bases between. The CDR3 consists of 13 residues. As DNA, the CDR3 is TGTGCCAGCTCAATCTCGGGCGGAGAGACCCAGTACTTC. Amino acids: CASSISGGETQYF.